This entry is about one T cell receptor beta chain. Which antigen it targets is not known. No qualities accompany the bases; no much larger clone lies one base away. The collaborating institutions used their own protocols to collect whole blood in K2EDTA tubes. For TCRbeta analysis, collaborator samples were shipped as frozen whole blood, as isolated PBMCs, or as DNA extracted from either sample type. TCRbeta CDR3 regions were amplified from genomic DNA using the immunoSEQ Assay, a bias-controlled multiplex PCR. The source study handled its data this way. Nucleated cell counts per sample were estimated from amplification of reference gene primers within the assay. To quantify the absolute abundance of each unique TCRbeta CDR3 rearrangement, sequence reads were collapsed and filtered. For each sample, productive Simpson clonality was calculated as the square root of Simpson's diversity index over productive rearrangements. This immuneACCESS table, as held by TCRdb, lists in-frame sequences with V and J called but not all clones. Of the missing ones, under half trace to an unresolved V gene in checked studies; the others have no known cause. Clone size and the V and J calls come from that table; the DNA yielded D and trimming. For this sample the table gives about 130,000 clones, of which 65% to 90% were detected only once. 6.6% of the sample comes from the top ten.

These data originate in a study of blood T cell repertoires in COVID-19 (TCRdb year 2020). For the study in its entirety: Samples from collaborators originated in the United States, Italy and Spain and spanned both the acute and convalescent phases of COVID-19. The repertoires were released in a freely available public database intended as a resource for research on the immune response to SARS-CoV-2. Sample metadata almost always included a de-identified subject ID, COVID-19 status, age in years and sex. The dataset comprised deeply sampled blood TCRbeta repertoires from subjects exposed to, actively infected with, or recovered from COVID-19. The material from the prospective study consisted of cDNA or gDNA derived from T cells, B-cell-depleted T cells, or PBMCs. Where available, HLA class I and class II types were obtained from metadata supplied by the sample provider rather than from assay-based typing. Samples came from the ongoing ImmuneRACE study (first 160 participants) plus 1,254 subjects from 6 global collaborators. Broad study findings and their caveats: How much clinical and demographic metadata was included differed by source and by participant, and the metadata was provided uncurated.

A distance of 6 bases separates the germline ends of V and J, which lose 2 bases and 7 bases respectively. From its cysteine to its phenylalanine, the CDR3 spans 13 amino acids. The read is trimmed to its CDR3 DNA, 39 bases read in frame from base 1. Recombination linked TRBV12-3 or TRBV12-4 to TRBJ2-6, with TRBD1 tentatively as D gene (5 bases match). Sequencing used peripheral blood. The source is an elderly man with active or convalescent COVID-19. The nucleotides are TGTGCCAGCAGTTTAAGGGGAGCCAACGTCCTGACTTTC. Its translation reads: CASSLRGANVLTF.